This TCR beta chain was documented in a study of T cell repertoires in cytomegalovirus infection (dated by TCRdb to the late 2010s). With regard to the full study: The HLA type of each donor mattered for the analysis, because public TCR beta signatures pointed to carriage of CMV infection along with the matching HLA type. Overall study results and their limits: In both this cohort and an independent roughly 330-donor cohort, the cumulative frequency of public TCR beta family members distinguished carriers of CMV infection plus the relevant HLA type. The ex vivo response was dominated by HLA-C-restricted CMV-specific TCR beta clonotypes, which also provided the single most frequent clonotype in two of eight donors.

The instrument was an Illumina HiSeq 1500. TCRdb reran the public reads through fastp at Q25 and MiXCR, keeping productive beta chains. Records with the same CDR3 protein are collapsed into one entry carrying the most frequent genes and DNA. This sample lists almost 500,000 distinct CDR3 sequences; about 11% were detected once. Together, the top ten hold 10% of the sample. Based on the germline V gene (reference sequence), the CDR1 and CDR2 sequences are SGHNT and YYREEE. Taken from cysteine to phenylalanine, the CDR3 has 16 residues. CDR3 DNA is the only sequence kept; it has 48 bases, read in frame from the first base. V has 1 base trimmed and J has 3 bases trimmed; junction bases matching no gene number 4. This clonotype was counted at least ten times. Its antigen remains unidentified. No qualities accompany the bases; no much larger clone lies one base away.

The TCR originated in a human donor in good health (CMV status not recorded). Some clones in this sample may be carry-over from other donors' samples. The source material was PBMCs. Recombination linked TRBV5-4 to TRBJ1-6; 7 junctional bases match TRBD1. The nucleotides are TGTGCCAGCAGCTTGACCCGGGACAGCTATAATTCACCCCTCCACTTT. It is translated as CASSLTRDSYNSPLHF. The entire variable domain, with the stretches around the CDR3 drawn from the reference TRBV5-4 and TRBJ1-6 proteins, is ETGVTQSPTHLIKTRGQQVTLRCSSQSGHNTVSWYQQALGQGPQFIFQYYREEENGRGNFPPRFSGLQFPNYSSELNVNALELDDSALYLCASSLTRDSYNSPLHFGNGTRLTVT.